This TCR beta chain is drawn from a study of blood T cell repertoires in COVID-19. Study-level background: PBMCs, B-cell-depleted T cells, or T cells were the source of the cDNA or gDNA that made up the material.

Germline CDR1 SNHLY, CDR2 FYNNEI. The CDR3 length is 13 residues, termini included. In the original workflow: How many nucleated cells were present was estimated from reference gene primer amplification. Sequencing was performed with immunoSEQ multiplex PCR; in TCRdb, only in-frame clones are kept and a portion is missing. V and J calls and clone size are as listed in that table; D and trimming were resolved from the DNA. Among 180,000 or so clones listed, around nine tenths were seen once. Details on this clone: Likely a read error: the CDR3 ends without its conserved phenylalanine or tryptophan. No DNA is shown, since the ends of the CDR3 on it are uncertain; the CDR3 is the one TCRdb lists.

V gene TRBV2 combines with J gene TRBJ2-7; the table's D call, TRBD1, has no DNA check behind it. Sample: peripheral blood. The TCR sequence derives from a man in his late teens or twenties with active or convalescent COVID-19. CDR3: CASSELGGQGPDS.